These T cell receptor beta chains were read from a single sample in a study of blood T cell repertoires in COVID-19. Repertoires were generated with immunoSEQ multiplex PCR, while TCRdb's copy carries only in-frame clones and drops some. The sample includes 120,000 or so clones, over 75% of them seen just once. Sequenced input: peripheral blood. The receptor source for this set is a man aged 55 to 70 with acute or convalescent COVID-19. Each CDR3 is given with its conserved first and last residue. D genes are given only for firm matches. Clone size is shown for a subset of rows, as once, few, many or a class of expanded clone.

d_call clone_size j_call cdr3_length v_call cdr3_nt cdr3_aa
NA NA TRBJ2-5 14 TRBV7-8 TGTGCCAGCAGCCCGGGCCCCCGGGGAGAGACCCAGTACTTC CASSPGPRGETQYF
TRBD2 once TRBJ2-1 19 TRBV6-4 TGTGCCAGCAGTGACTCTCAGGCGGGAGGGTGGAGCTCCTACAATGAGCAGTTCTTC CASSDSQAGGWSSYNEQFF
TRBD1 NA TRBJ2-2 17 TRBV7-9 TGTGCCAGCAGCGCCCGACAGGGGAGGACGGTCACCGGGGAGCTGTTTTTT CASSARQGRTVTGELFF
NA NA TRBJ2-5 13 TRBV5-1 TGCGCCAGCAGCTTGGTTGAGCAAGAGACCCAGTACTTC CASSLVEQETQYF
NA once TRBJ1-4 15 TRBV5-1 TGCGCCAGCAGCTCGGGCGGGCAAACTAATGAAAAACTGTTTTTT CASSSGGQTNEKLFF
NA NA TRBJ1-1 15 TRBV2 TGTGCCAGCGGAGGGAAGGGCAGGCTGAACACTGAAGCTTTCTTT CASGGKGRLNTEAFF
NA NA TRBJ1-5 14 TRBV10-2 TGCGCCAGCAGTGCGACAGATAGCAATCAGCCCCAGCATTTT CASSATDSNQPQHF
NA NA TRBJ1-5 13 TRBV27 TGTGCCAGCAGTTTAAACAGCTATCAGCCCCAGCATTTT CASSLNSYQPQHF
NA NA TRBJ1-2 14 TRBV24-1 TGTGCCACCAGTGACGCCGCGGCCCGCATTGGCTACACCTTC CATSDAAARIGYTF
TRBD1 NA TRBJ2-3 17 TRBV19 TGTGCCACCAGCTCCGGGACAGGGTCCCTTAGCACAGATACGCAGTATTTT CATSSGTGSLSTDTQYF
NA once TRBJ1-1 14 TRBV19 TGTGCCAGTAGTATCCCCCAGGGAGGGAGGAGAGCTTTCTTT CASSIPQGGRRAFF
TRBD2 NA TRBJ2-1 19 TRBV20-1 TGCAGTGCTAGTGGCGGGACTAGCTTCAGAGACCGCCGTTTTAATGAGCAGTTCTTC CSASGGTSFRDRRFNEQFF
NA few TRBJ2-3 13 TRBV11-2 TGTGCCAGCAGCATAACAGGACCAGATACGCAGTATTTT CASSITGPDTQYF
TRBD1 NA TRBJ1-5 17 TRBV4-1 TGCGCCAGCAGCCAAGCGCCGGGACAGGGGGGCAATCAGCCCCAGCATTTT CASSQAPGQGGNQPQHF
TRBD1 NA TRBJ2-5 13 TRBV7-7 TGTGCTAGCAGCCTGGGACAGGGAGAGACCCAGTACTTC CASSLGQGETQYF
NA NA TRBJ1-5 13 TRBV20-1 TGCAGTGCTAGTTCCGAGAGCAATCAGCCCCAGCATTTT CSASSESNQPQHF